These 24 T cell receptor beta chains were all obtained from the same sample, sequenced in a study of CD8 T cells in ankylosing spondylitis. TCRdb re-called the 5' RACE reads through MiXCR, storing one row per CDR3 protein. The profile shows around 250,000 distinct CDR3 sequences, over 15% of them singletons. Sequenced material: blood, either unsorted or a sorted T cell fraction (not recorded which). The receptors here all came from a male donor with ankylosing spondylitis or in good health (not recorded which).

The V gene is TRBV27, the J gene TRBJ2-1; 9 bases are a match to TRBD2. J was trimmed by 10 bases and V by 3 bases; bases with no gene match: 7. This CDR3 spans 14 amino acids. The V gene's germline CDR1 is MNHEY and CDR2 SMNVEV (reference sequence). This chain's CDR3 is CASSLGGRVQEQFF. The CDR3 DNA is TGTGCCAGCAGTTTGGGCGGGAGGGTACAAGAGCAGTTCTTC.

This clonotype was detected once. The junction and the germline gene differ at one end; a read error may be behind it. The CDR3 protein is CCARDLATSGHTDTQYF. The CDR3 region has the DNA TGCTGTGCTAGAGATTTGGCGACTAGCGGGCACACAGATACGCAGTATTTT. The rearrangement joins TRBV20-1 to TRBJ2-3; 10 bases are a match to TRBD2. The CDR3 has 17 residues. CDR1 is DFQATT, CDR2 SNEGSKA, per germline (reference sequence).

In its sample, this clonotype was seen once. The rearrangement uses TRBV19 and TRBJ1-5, with D hard to call. V lost 9 bases and J 1 base, leaving 16 bases between the germline ends. CDR1 is LNHDA, CDR2 SQIVND, per germline (reference sequence). CDR3 length equals 15 residues. The CDR3 sequence is CASRSGVNSNQPQHF. As DNA, the CDR3 is TGTGCCAGCAGAAGTGGGGTTAACAGCAATCAGCCCCAGCATTTT.

V and J are TRBV2 and TRBJ2-5; tentatively, D is TRBD2 (5 bases). Between the trimmed V and J ends, which lost 4 bases and 0 bases, there was a span of 9 bases. CDR3 size: 14 residues. Germline-derived CDR1 and CDR2 are SNHLY and FYNNEI. CDR3 coding DNA: TGTGCCAGCAGTGTACACGGGGACCAAGAGACCCAGTACTTC. Residues: CASSVHGDQETQYF.

There are a few counts of this clonotype. This rearrangement joins TRBV4-1 to TRBJ1-5; 7 bases map to TRBD1. The CDR3 sequence is 16 residues long. V trimming: 3 bases; J trimming: 9 bases; junction bases outside the gene matches: 14. Germline loops: CDR1 MGHRA, CDR2 YSYEKL. The CDR3, as DNA: TGCGCCAGCAGCCACCCGACAGGGTTTCGGTCTCCGCCCCAGCATTTT. Its protein is CASSHPTGFRSPPQHF.

The chain employs TRBV29-1 and TRBJ2-2; 14 bases fit TRBD2. The V segment lost 6 bases and the J segment 6 bases; nucleotides outside the gene matches: 6. This CDR3 has 15 residues. Per germline, CDR1 SQVTM and CDR2 ANQGSEA. The CDR3 here is CSVAGLAGEAGELFF. DNA for the CDR3: TGCAGCGTGGCGGGACTAGCGGGAGAAGCCGGGGAGCTGTTTTTT.

This clonotype was observed a handful of times. The V call is TRBV20-1, the J call TRBJ2-3, with D possibly being TRBD2 (7 bases). The CDR3 spans 16 residues. Germline CDR1 reads DFQATT; CDR2 reads SNEGSKA (reference sequence). The CDR3, as DNA: TGCAGGAGAGGGGGGGGTTTCCCGGCTAGCACAGATACGCAGTATTTT. It specifies CRRGGGFPASTDTQYF.

This clonotype was counted many times. The rearrangement joins TRBV9 to TRBJ1-4; TRBD1 agrees at 8 bases. This CDR3 comprises 15 residues. V shed 3 bases, J shed 7 bases, and the junction held 8 bases outside the gene matches. Germline CDR1 is SGDLS and CDR2 is YYNGEE. This CDR3 is CASSATGDEGEKLFF. In nucleotides, the CDR3 is TGTGCCAGCAGCGCGACAGGGGATGAGGGTGAAAAACTGTTTTTT.

With respect to this clonotype: One end of the junction is discordant with germline, which a read error may explain. The chain uses TRBV12-3 or TRBV12-4 and TRBJ2-5, with D perhaps matching TRBD1 or TRBD2 (5 bases each). The CDR3 is 15 amino acids. CDR3: CACSLVGQGGETQYF. DNA of the CDR3: TGTGCCTGCAGTTTAGTTGGGCAGGGCGGGGAGACCCAGTACTTC.

The gene calls are TRBV6-5 and TRBJ2-1; TRBD2 aligns across 11 bases. This CDR3 has 16 residues. J was trimmed by 6 bases and V by 4 bases; bases with no gene match: 8. CDR1 is MNHEY and CDR2 is SVGAGI in the germline V gene. The CDR3: CASSSLAGGPGNEQFF. In DNA, the CDR3 is TGTGCCAGCAGTTCGTTAGCGGGAGGGCCTGGCAATGAGCAGTTCTTC.

This clonotype occurred a few times. This chain connects TRBV7-9 to TRBJ2-7; 7 bases map to TRBD1. This CDR3 contains 14 residues. Trimming cost V 6 bases and J 4 bases; bases outside gene matches: 9. Germline CDR1 reads SEHNR; CDR2 reads FQNEAQ (reference sequence). In DNA, the CDR3 is TGTGCCAGCAGGCCGCCGGGACAGAGTTACGAGCAGTACTTC. Translating it yields CASRPPGQSYEQYF.

The chain combines TRBV20-1 with TRBJ2-1; the match to TRBD2 covers 8 bases. Germline V lookup: CDR1 DFQATT, CDR2 SNEGSKA (reference sequence). After removal of 0 bases from V and 6 bases from J, the junction contained 10 bases not matched to a gene. The CDR3 runs 16 residues. This CDR3 is CSARDPTAGLANEQFF. The CDR3 nucleotides read TGCAGTGCTAGAGATCCGACGGCAGGACTAGCCAATGAGCAGTTCTTC.

The chain combines TRBV29-1 with TRBJ2-7; 7 positions agree with TRBD2. V was pared by 1 base and J by 1 base, with 7 bases of the junction left unmatched. The CDR3 totals 15 residues. Germline V gene data show CDR1 as SQVTM and CDR2 as ANQGSEA. The CDR3 loop reads CSVEVGGSASYEQYF. In nucleotides, the CDR3 is TGCAGCGTTGAAGTGGGCGGGAGCGCATCCTACGAGCAGTACTTC.

CDR3 residues: CATRPATGGDGYTF. In DNA, the CDR3 is TGTGCCACCAGGCCGGCGACAGGGGGGGATGGCTACACCTTC. The rearrangement joins TRBV24-1 to TRBJ1-2, with 9 nucleotides matching TRBD1. Germline V gene sequence: CDR1 KGHDR, CDR2 SFDVKD. CDR3 size: 14 residues. V shed 7 bases and J 6 bases; nucleotides not matched to a gene: 8.

This clonotype was seen only a few times. The chain couples TRBV4-1 to TRBJ2-3; TRBD2 matches 16 bases. Looked up from germline, CDR1 is MGHRA and CDR2 is YSYEKL. Unmatched junction bases numbered 6, after V lost 5 bases and J lost 1 base. This CDR3 contains 18 residues. In nucleotides, the CDR3 is TGCGCCAGCAGCTGGGGACTAGCGGGAGGGACGGGCACAGATACGCAGTATTTT. Its translation: CASSWGLAGGTGTDTQYF.

In its sample, this clonotype was seen a few times. The chain has TRBV10-3 and TRBJ2-5; D possibly corresponds to TRBD1 (5 bases). This CDR3 comprises 18 residues. V lost 4 bases and J lost 2, with 23 bases in between. Looked up from germline, CDR1 is ENHRY and CDR2 is SYGVKD. CDR3 bases: TGTGCCATCAGTGCGGCCCGTCTTCGGACAAAGTGGCAAGAGACCCAGTACTTC. Residues: CAISAARLRTKWQETQYF.

This clonotype was counted between two and nine times. The CDR3 coding sequence is TGTGCCAGCACCCCCGCGGTCGGGACTCCGTTTGGCTACACCTTC. Its protein is CASTPAVGTPFGYTF. The J gene is TRBJ1-2, the V gene TRBV12-3 or TRBV12-4; possible D gene TRBD1, 5 bases. The V gene lost 7 bases and the J gene lost 7 bases, with 22 bases spanning the gap. This CDR3 is 15 amino acids long.

This chain uses TRBV9 with TRBJ2-7; 9 bases agree with TRBD1. Germline-derived CDR1 and CDR2 are SGDLS and YYNGEE. This CDR3 contains 14 residues. V shed 3 bases, J shed 4 bases, and the junction held 5 bases outside the gene matches. CDR3 in amino acids: CASSDGTGSYEQYF. CDR3 DNA sequence: TGTGCCAGCAGCGATGGGACAGGGTCATACGAGCAGTACTTC.

By frequency in the sample, this clonotype is medium-sized. The chain recombines TRBV4-1 with TRBJ2-2; TRBD2 might be the D (6 bases). The CDR3 extends over 14 amino acids. V was shortened by 4 bases and J by 10 bases, with 16 bases between the two germline ends. The germline V gene has CDR1 MGHRA and CDR2 YSYEKL. This CDR3 is CASSPSSAALELFF. The CDR3 DNA follows: TGCGCCAGCAGCCCTTCTAGCGCCGCGCTGGAGCTGTTTTTT.

The chain is built from TRBV6-1 and TRBJ2-7; no clear D gene. V was shortened by 5 bases and J by 4 bases, with 6 bases between the two germline ends. From germline, CDR1 is MNHNS and CDR2 SASEGT. This CDR3 is 11 amino acids long. CDR3 DNA sequence: TGTGCCAGCAGTCTCCGTTACGAGCAGTACTTC. This encodes CASSLRYEQYF.

The chain combines TRBV20-1 with TRBJ2-4; D ambiguous. Trimming stripped 4 bases from V and 6 bases from J, with 13 bases between. The CDR3 runs to 13 residues. From germline, CDR1 is DFQATT and CDR2 SNEGSKA (reference sequence). The CDR3 DNA follows: TGCAGTGCTACCATTAGTCTAGGAAACATTCAGTACTTC. This sequence encodes CSATISLGNIQYF.

The V call is TRBV27, the J call TRBJ2-1; 8 nucleotides align to TRBD1. Trimming at V came to 6 bases and at J to 3 bases, leaving 4 bases not matched to a gene. The CDR3 runs to 14 residues. Germline loops: CDR1 MNHEY, CDR2 SMNVEV (reference sequence). CDR3 sequence (DNA): TGTGCCAGCAGGGGACAGGTGAGCTACAATGAGCAGTTCTTC. This codes for CASRGQVSYNEQFF.

This clonotype occurred a few times. The V gene is TRBV18, the J gene TRBJ2-1; the D is unclear. Between the trimmed V and J ends, which lost 3 bases and 7 bases, there was a span of 7 bases. CDR3 size: 12 residues. Germline values: CDR1 KGHSH, CDR2 LQKENI. The DNA of the CDR3 is TGTGCCAGCTCACCGACATGGAATGAGCAGTTCTTC. It is translated as CASSPTWNEQFF.

This clonotype was observed at least ten times. The chain is built from TRBV9 and TRBJ2-1; D might be TRBD1 or TRBD2, each matching 5 bases. Germline lookup yields CDR1 SGDLS and CDR2 YYNGEE. V shed 0 bases and J shed 8 bases, with 15 bases lying between them. The CDR3 totals 15 residues. CDR3 DNA: TGTGCCAGCAGCGTAGGGGACGCCATTTCCTATGAGCAGTTCTTC. This sequence encodes CASSVGDAISYEQFF.